The following is a T cell receptor (beta chain) sequence with its context. With iRepertoire HTBI primers and Arm-PCR of CDR3 regions, TCR beta libraries were built. Each CDR3 protein is one row after TCRdb ran MiXCR on the multiplex PCR reads. The sample contains approximately 380,000 distinct CDR3 sequences, less than 25% of which appear only once. The sample originates from a study of regulatory T cells in long-lasting Graves disease. On the study more broadly: Persistent cases were those of Graves' disease that involved over 5 years of antithyroid drugs with positive TSH receptor antibodies.

This CDR3 has 14 residues. Trimming left V 3 bases short and J 6 bases short, with 12 bases between. Germline CDR1 reads LNHDA; CDR2 reads SQIVND (reference sequence). Time point specified: persistent/refractory GD, antithyroid drugs over 5 years with positive TRAb. RNA isolated from PBMCs was used to make the TCR library. Nine milliliters of peripheral blood were taken and placed in EDTA tubes. The chain recombines TRBV19 with TRBJ2-4; D might be TRBD2 (6 bases). The clonotype comes from a female donor with Graves disease. The sequencing here drew on peripheral blood mononuclear cells (PBMCs), taken when the disease was refractory, from a patient treated with antithyroid drugs. The CDR3 reads CASSMRDLINIQYF. CDR3 DNA: TGTGCCAGTAGTATGCGGGATCTAATAAACATTCAGTACTTC.